This passage covers 25 T cell receptor beta chains from one sample sequenced in a study of beta chain features in type 1 diabetes. Expressed TCRB transcripts were sequenced because the isolated RNA had all been reverse transcribed beforehand. Profiling relied on immunoSEQ multiplex PCR, and the TCRdb table lists in-frame clones only, not all of them. This table holds about 210,000 clones, roughly 10% found once. The sample consisted of central memory CD4+ T cells from blood. The receptors stem from a man between 18 and 29 years old in good health.

This clone was observed a few times. This rearrangement joins TRBV30 to TRBJ2-7; 11 nucleotides line up with TRBD1. Trimming removed 4 bases from V and 6 bases from J; junction bases left unmatched: 2. The CDR3 has 12 amino acids. In germline, CDR1 is GTSNPN, CDR2 SVGIG (reference sequence). CDR3 nucleotide sequence: TGTGCCTGGACGGACAGGGGGCCCGAGCAGTACTTC. Translation gives CAWTDRGPEQYF.

The V gene is TRBV30, the J gene TRBJ1-5; 7 nucleotides line up with TRBD1. Losses at the gene ends were 4 bases for V and 0 bases for J; bases not matched to a gene: 9. Germline-derived CDR1 and CDR2 are GTSNPN and SVGIG (reference sequence). This CDR3 has 16 amino acids. The CDR3 DNA follows: TGTGCCTGGACTCCGGGACAGTTCTATAGCAATCAGCCCCAGCATTTT. Translation: CAWTPGQFYSNQPQHF. Full variable domain (missing parts from reference TRBV30 and TRBJ1-5): SQTIHQWPATLVQPVGSPLSLECTVEGTSNPNLYWYRQAAGRGLQLLFYSVGIGQISSEVPQNLSASRPQDRQFILSSKKLLLSDSGFYLCAWTPGQFYSNQPQHFGDGTRLSIL.

This clone was seen only a few times. This chain joins TRBV9 and TRBJ2-1, with D perhaps matching TRBD1 (6 bases). This CDR3 contains 16 residues. Trimming took 0 bases from V and 3 from J, leaving 13 bases between them. CDR1 SGDLS and CDR2 YYNGEE come from the germline V gene. CDR3 sequence: CASSVGDGTYYNEQFF. Here the CDR3 DNA reads TGTGCCAGCAGCGTAGGGGACGGGACATACTACAATGAGCAGTTCTTC.

This clone came up many times. J is TRBJ2-5 and V is TRBV29-1, with D perhaps TRBD1 or TRBD2 (5 bases each). Germline V gives CDR1 SQVTM, CDR2 ANQGSEA. There are 13 residues in the CDR3. V was cut by 3 bases and J by 5 bases, with 13 bases left in between. DNA of the CDR3: TGCAGCGTTGATGGGGGAGTTGGGGAGACCCAGTACTTC. It yields the protein CSVDGGVGETQYF.

This clone was found a few times. V and J are TRBV6-1 and TRBJ1-5; perhaps TRBD1 as D (6 bases). Germline values: CDR1 MNHNS, CDR2 SASEGT. Trimming took off 8 bases at V and 3 bases at J, with 14 bases between the two ends. CDR3 length equals 14 residues. CDR3 nucleotides: TGTGCCAGCGATGGGGTGGGACACAATCAGCCCCAGCATTTT. Its translation: CASDGVGHNQPQHF.

V and J are TRBV2 and TRBJ2-5, with D perhaps TRBD1 (5 bases). Looked up from germline, CDR1 is SNHLY and CDR2 is FYNNEI. There are 16 residues in the CDR3. V shed 8 bases and J shed 4 bases, with 23 bases lying between them. This CDR3 is CASDGRTGMMGETQYF. The CDR3 coding sequence is TGTGCCAGCGATGGCCGTACAGGAATGATGGGAGAGACCCAGTACTTC.

With regard to this clone: A much larger clone differs from this one at a single base, so this may be a read error. This chain connects TRBV9 to TRBJ2-3; TRBD2 aligns across 11 bases. The CDR3 extends over 15 amino acids. Germline CDR1 reads SGDLS; CDR2 reads YYNGEE. V trimming: 4 bases; J trimming: 2 bases; junction bases outside the gene matches: 3. CDR3: CASSSGLAATDTQYF. DNA of the CDR3: TGTGCCAGCAGCTCGGGACTAGCGGCCACAGATACGCAGTATTTT.

This clone occurred many times. The chain combines TRBV29-1 with TRBJ2-7; 9 bases are a match to TRBD1. V was pared by 6 bases and J by 3 bases, with 9 bases of the junction left unmatched. This CDR3 spans 14 amino acids. The germline gives CDR1 SQVTM, CDR2 ANQGSEA. The CDR3 loop is CSVGRDRDHYEQYF. The DNA of the CDR3 is TGCAGCGTCGGCCGGGACAGGGACCACTACGAGCAGTACTTC.

V usage is TRBV19 and J usage is TRBJ2-1; 9 nucleotides align to TRBD1. Germline V gene sequence: CDR1 LNHDA, CDR2 SQIVND (reference sequence). The CDR3 runs 15 residues. The trim removed 5 bases at V and 6 bases at J, leaving 8 bases unmatched. The DNA of the CDR3 is TGTGCCAGTAGTCCCACAGGGGGCGCGGGCAATGAGCAGTTCTTC. This gives the protein CASSPTGGAGNEQFF.

The sample holds a few counts of this clone. The chain links TRBV6-5 to TRBJ2-7; no definite D call. Germline CDR1 and CDR2: MNHEY and SVGAGI. The CDR3 spans 14 residues. With 9 bases removed from V and 4 bases from J, the gap between germline ends came to 19 bases. CDR3 sequence: CASGSVLMKYEQYF. The CDR3 DNA sequence: TGTGCCAGTGGATCCGTCCTAATGAAGTACGAGCAGTACTTC.

The chain employs TRBV10-3 and TRBJ1-3; 10 bases map to TRBD1. V gave up 4 bases and J gave up 11 bases; unmatched junction bases: 8. Germline-derived CDR1 and CDR2 are ENHRY and SYGVKD. The CDR3 extends over 14 amino acids. CDR3 residues: CAISGTGGNDAIYF. The CDR3 region has the DNA TGTGCCATCAGTGGGACAGGGGGGAATGATGCCATATATTTT.

The gene calls are TRBV30 and TRBJ2-1; maybe TRBD2 (5 bases). Trimming removed 7 bases at V and 0 bases at J, with 10 bases between. The CDR3 is made up of 13 amino acids. Germline CDR1 GTSNPN, CDR2 SVGIG (reference sequence). CDR3: CASAGSSYNEQFF. For the CDR3, the DNA is TGTGCCTCCGCTGGGAGCTCCTACAATGAGCAGTTCTTC.

Many counts were recorded for this clone. The chain joins TRBV15 to TRBJ1-5; D unresolved. This CDR3 has 15 residues. Germline V lookup: CDR1 LNHNV, CDR2 YYDKDF (reference sequence). Trimming removed 1 base at V and 9 bases at J, with 16 bases between. The CDR3 loop is CATSRAWGSLGPQHF. The CDR3 nucleotides are TGTGCCACCAGCAGAGCTTGGGGTTCTTTAGGGCCCCAGCATTTT.

This clone was picked up a small number of times. V gene TRBV30 combines with J gene TRBJ2-5; D may be TRBD1 or TRBD2 (7 bases each). Trimming left V 5 bases short and J 4 bases short, with 14 bases between. The CDR3 runs 13 residues. CDR1 is GTSNPN and CDR2 is SVGIG in the germline V gene (reference sequence). The CDR3 bases are TGTGCCTGGTCCCAGGGGGGGCTAGAGACCCAGTACTTC. This sequence encodes CAWSQGGLETQYF.

The V gene is TRBV30, the J gene TRBJ2-7; maybe TRBD2 (6 bases). V shed 5 bases and J shed 7 bases, with 12 bases lying between them. The V gene's germline CDR1 is GTSNPN and CDR2 SVGIG (reference sequence). The CDR3 extends over 11 amino acids. CDR3 DNA: TGTGCCTGGGCCCACGGAGGGGAGCAGTACTTC. Translating gives CAWAHGGEQYF.

The chain has TRBV2 and TRBJ1-2; TRBD1 might be the D (5 bases). CDR1 and CDR2 (germline): SNHLY, FYNNEI. Trimming shortened V by 5 bases and J by 7 bases, and 14 bases separated the two germline ends. The CDR3 is 13 amino acids. CDR3 amino acids: CASSTGTRGGYTF. The DNA for the CDR3 is TGTGCCAGCAGTACCGGCACAAGGGGTGGCTACACCTTC.

This clone was picked up many times. The chain links TRBV7-3 to TRBJ2-1; a possible D gene is TRBD1 (6 bases). The CDR3 contains 14 residues. Trimming left V 4 bases short and J 8 bases short, with 15 bases between. Germline V gene data show CDR1 as SGHTA and CDR2 as FQGTGA. CDR3 in amino acids: CASSYIGGSDEQFF. The CDR3 region has the DNA TGTGCCAGCAGCTACATAGGGGGTAGCGATGAGCAGTTCTTC.

Concerning this clone itself: A much bigger clone sits one base away, suggesting this may be a read error. The rearrangement links TRBV4-3 to TRBJ1-2, with TRBD1 as a possible D gene (6 bases). CDR3 length equals 16 residues. Germline V gene lookup returns CDR1 LGHNA and CDR2 YSLEER. The DNA of the CDR3 is TGCGCCATCAGCCAAGAACTTTCGACAGGTTTCACGGGCTACACCTTC. Translated: CAISQELSTGFTGYTF.

V and J are TRBV6-6 and TRBJ2-3; D may match TRBD1 or TRBD2 (5 bases each). Trimming removed 4 bases at V and 6 bases at J, with 11 bases between. The CDR3 is made up of 13 amino acids. Germline values: CDR1 MNHNY, CDR2 SVGAGI (reference sequence). The CDR3 sequence is CASSLLGTDTQYF. CDR3 sequence (DNA): TGTGCCAGCAGTTTACTAGGGACGGATACGCAGTATTTT.

J is TRBJ2-7 and V is TRBV9; 8 positions agree with TRBD2. In germline, CDR1 is SGDLS, CDR2 YYNGEE. V shed 4 bases and J 0 bases; nucleotides not matched to a gene: 6. This CDR3 contains 15 residues. Here the CDR3 DNA reads TGTGCCAGCAGCTCCGGACTAGCCAGCTCCTACGAGCAGTACTTC. Protein product: CASSSGLASSYEQYF.

V and J are TRBV7-9 and TRBJ2-5, with no clear D. CDR3 length: 12 residues. V lost 5 bases, J lost 1 base, and 5 bases lay in between. Germline V gene data show CDR1 as SEHNR and CDR2 as FQNEAQ (reference sequence). CDR3 sequence (DNA): TGTGCCAGCAGCCCTGTCCAAGAGACCCAGTACTTC. Translation gives CASSPVQETQYF.

Points on this clone: This sample includes further DNA sequences coding for the same CDR3. This chain uses TRBV12-5 with TRBJ2-1; 8 nucleotides line up with TRBD2. This CDR3 is built from 13 residues. V lost 6 bases to trimming and J lost 4 bases; unmatched junction nucleotides: 2. From germline, CDR1 is LGHNT and CDR2 FRNRAP. CDR3: CASGGGAYNEQFF. CDR3 nucleotide sequence: TGTGCTAGTGGCGGGGGGGCGTACAATGAGCAGTTCTTC.

Only a few counts were recorded for this clone. This chain uses TRBV30 with TRBJ1-2, with 9 bases that match TRBD1. There are 15 residues in the CDR3. Trimming took 3 bases from V and 6 from J; bases not matched to a gene: 11. Germline CDR1 is GTSNPN and CDR2 is SVGIG (reference sequence). The chain's CDR3 is CAWSLPGTGRNGYTF. The DNA of the CDR3 is TGTGCCTGGAGCCTACCCGGGACAGGGCGGAATGGCTACACCTTC. The whole variable domain, remainder taken from reference TRBV30 and TRBJ1-2, is SQTIHQWPATLVQPVGSPLSLECTVEGTSNPNLYWYRQAAGRGLQLLFYSVGIGQISSEVPQNLSASRPQDRQFILSSKKLLLSDSGFYLCAWSLPGTGRNGYTFGSGTRLTVV.

This sequence joins TRBV10-3 and TRBJ2-7; tentatively, D is TRBD1 or TRBD2 (6 bases each). Trimming removed 2 bases at V and 5 bases at J, with 10 bases between. Per germline, CDR1 ENHRY and CDR2 SYGVKD. The CDR3 is made up of 13 amino acids. This chain's CDR3 is CAISEDRRDEQYF. CDR3 in DNA: TGTGCCATCAGTGAGGACAGGAGGGACGAGCAGTACTTC.

In this sample, this clone turned up a few times. The same CDR3 can be traced to other DNA sequences in this sample. This sequence joins TRBV10-3 and TRBJ2-5; the D gene is possibly TRBD2 (5 bases). CDR3 length: 13 amino acids. Germline V gene data show CDR1 as ENHRY and CDR2 as SYGVKD. V lost 6 bases to trimming and J lost 2 bases, with 10 bases between them. Here the CDR3 reads CAISPGYQETQYF. The CDR3 DNA sequence: TGTGCCATCAGCCCGGGGTATCAAGAGACCCAGTACTTC.